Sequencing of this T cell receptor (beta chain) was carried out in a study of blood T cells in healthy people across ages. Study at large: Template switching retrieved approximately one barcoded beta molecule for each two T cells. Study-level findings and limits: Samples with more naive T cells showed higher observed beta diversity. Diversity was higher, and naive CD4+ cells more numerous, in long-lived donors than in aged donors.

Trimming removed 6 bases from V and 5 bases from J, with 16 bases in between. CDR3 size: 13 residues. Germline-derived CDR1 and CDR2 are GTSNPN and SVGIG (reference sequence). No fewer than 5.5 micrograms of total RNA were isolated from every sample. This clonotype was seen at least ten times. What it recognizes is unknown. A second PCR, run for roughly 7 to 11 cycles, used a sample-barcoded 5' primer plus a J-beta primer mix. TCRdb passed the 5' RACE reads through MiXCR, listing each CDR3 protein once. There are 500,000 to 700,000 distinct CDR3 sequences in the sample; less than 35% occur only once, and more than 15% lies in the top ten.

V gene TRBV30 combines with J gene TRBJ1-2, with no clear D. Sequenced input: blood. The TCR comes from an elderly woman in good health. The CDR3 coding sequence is TGTGCCTGCAATATTTACCCCCCATATGGCTACACCTTC. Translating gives CACNIYPPYGYTF.